This T cell receptor beta chain derives from a study of blood T cell repertoires in COVID-19. The overall study: In each case, the material was cDNA or gDNA derived from T cells, B-cell-depleted T cells, or PBMCs.

The protocol was immunoSEQ multiplex PCR, while the TCRdb copy is restricted to in-frame clones and leaves out a portion. The repertoire holds about 280,000 clones, with 83% as singletons. Trimming took 1 base from V and 6 from J, leaving 13 bases between them. Germline V gene data show CDR1 as LGHNA and CDR2 as YSLEER. The CDR3 runs to 15 residues. The rearrangement links TRBV4-3 to TRBJ1-5, with unresolved D. Sequencing was done on a sample of peripheral blood. The TCR sequence derives from a woman in her fifties or sixties who had recovered from COVID-19. CDR3 DNA sequence: TGCGCCAGCAGCCAAGCTCGGGAAGGGCCTCAGCCCCAGCATTTT. Its translation is CASSQAREGPQPQHF.